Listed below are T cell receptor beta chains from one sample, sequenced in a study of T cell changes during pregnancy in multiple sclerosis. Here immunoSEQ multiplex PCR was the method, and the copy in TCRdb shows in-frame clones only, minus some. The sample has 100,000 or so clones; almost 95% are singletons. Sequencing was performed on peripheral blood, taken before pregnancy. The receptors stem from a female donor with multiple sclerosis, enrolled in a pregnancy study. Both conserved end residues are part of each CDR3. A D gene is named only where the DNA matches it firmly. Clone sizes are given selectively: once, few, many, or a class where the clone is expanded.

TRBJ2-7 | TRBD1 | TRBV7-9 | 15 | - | TGTGCCAGCAGCACCGGACAGGGGGCGTCTTACGAGCAGTACTTC | CASSTGQGASYEQYF
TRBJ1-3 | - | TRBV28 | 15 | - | TGTGCCAGCAGCCCGACAGGTTGGTCGGGAAACACCATATATTTT | CASSPTGWSGNTIYF
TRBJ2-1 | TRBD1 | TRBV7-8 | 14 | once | TGTGCCAGCAGCCCTGTGGGACAGGGAAATGAGCAGTTCTTC | CASSPVGQGNEQFF
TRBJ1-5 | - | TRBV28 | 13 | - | TGTGCCAGCGCCGGGGGACTCAATCAGCCCCAGCATTTT | CASAGGLNQPQHF
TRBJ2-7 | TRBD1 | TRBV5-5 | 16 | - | TGTGCCAGCAGTCGCCGGGACAGGGATCGTGTCGACGAGCAGTACTTC | CASSRRDRDRVDEQYF
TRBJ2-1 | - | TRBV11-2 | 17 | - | TGTGCCAGCAGCTTAGTGTGGGCGGGGGCAACCTACAATGAGCAGTTCTTC | CASSLVWAGATYNEQFF
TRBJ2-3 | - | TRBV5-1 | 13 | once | TGCGCCAGCAGCTTGGAGCCCCATAATACGCAGTATTTT | CASSLEPHNTQYF
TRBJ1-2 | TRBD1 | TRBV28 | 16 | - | TGTGCCAGCAGTAACCGGGACAGGGGGGATAACTATGGCTACACCTTC | CASSNRDRGDNYGYTF
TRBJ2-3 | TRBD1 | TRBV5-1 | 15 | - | TGCGCCAGCAGCCCGAGACAGGGGGCTGGAGATACGCAGTATTTT | CASSPRQGAGDTQYF
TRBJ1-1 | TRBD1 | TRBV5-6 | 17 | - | TGTGCCAGCAGCTTGGCCGGTAGAGGGGGCCGTGGCACTGAAGCTTTCTTT | CASSLAGRGGRGTEAFF
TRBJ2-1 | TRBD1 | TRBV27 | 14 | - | TGTGCCAGCAGTTTATCCTCCCAGGGGGCTACGCAGTTCTTC | CASSLSSQGATQFF
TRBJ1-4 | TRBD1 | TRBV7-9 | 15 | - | TGTGCCAGCAGCCCTTACAGGGGAGGTAGTGAAAAACTGTTTTTT | CASSPYRGGSEKLFF
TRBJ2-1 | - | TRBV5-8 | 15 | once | TGTGCCAGCAGCTTAAGTACCGGTCCCTACAATGAGCAGTTCTTC | CASSLSTGPYNEQFF
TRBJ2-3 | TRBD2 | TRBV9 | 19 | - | TGTGCCAGCAGCGATATAACACCGTTAGCGGGAGGATCATCAGATACGCAGTATTTT | CASSDITPLAGGSSDTQYF
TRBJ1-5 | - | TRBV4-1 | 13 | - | TGCGCCAGCAGCCAAGATCGGGGTCAGCCCCAGCATTTT | CASSQDRGQPQHF
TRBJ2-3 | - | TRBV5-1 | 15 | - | TGCGCCAGCAGCTTCGGGTCCGGAGGCACAGATACGCAGTATTTT | CASSFGSGGTDTQYF
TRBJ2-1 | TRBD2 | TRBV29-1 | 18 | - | TGCAGCGTTCCAGGGTCAGGGACTAGCGGGAGGTCCTACAATGAGCAGTTCTTC | CSVPGSGTSGRSYNEQFF
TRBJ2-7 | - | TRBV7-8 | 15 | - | TGTGCCAGCAGCCCCCAATCGAGGTATGCCTACGAGCAGTACTTC | CASSPQSRYAYEQYF
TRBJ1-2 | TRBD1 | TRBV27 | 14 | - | TGTGCCAGTGCTCCGAAAGGGGGCTTTCAGGGCTACACCTTC | CASAPKGGFQGYTF
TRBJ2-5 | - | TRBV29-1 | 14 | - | TGCAGCGTTGAATCCGGCAGGGGAGGGGAGACCCAGTACTTC | CSVESGRGGETQYF
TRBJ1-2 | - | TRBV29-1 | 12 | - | TGCAGCGTTGAGAGAGGGTTGGGTGGCTACACCTTC | CSVERGLGGYTF
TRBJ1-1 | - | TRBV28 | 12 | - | TGTGCCAGCAGTTTAAGGGGGGGTAGAACTTTCTTT | CASSLRGGRTFF
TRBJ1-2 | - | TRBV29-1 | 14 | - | TGCAGCGTTGAGGAACAGGGTGAGGACTATGGCTACACCTTC | CSVEEQGEDYGYTF
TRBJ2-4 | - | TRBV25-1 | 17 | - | TGTGCCAGCAGTGGTCCTCGGGAACCGGGAGTCAAAAACATTCAGTACTTC | CASSGPREPGVKNIQYF
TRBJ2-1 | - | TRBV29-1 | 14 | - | TGCAGCGTTGTTGGCGGACTCGGCCGCGATGAGCAGTTCTTC | CSVVGGLGRDEQFF
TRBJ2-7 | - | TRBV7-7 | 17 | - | TGTGCCAGCAGCTTAGCGCGTATCAACGGAGGCCATTACGAGCAGTACTTC | CASSLARINGGHYEQYF
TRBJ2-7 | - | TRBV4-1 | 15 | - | TGCGCCAGCAGCCTTCGGGGCGGGGTCTCCTACGAGCAGTACTTC | CASSLRGGVSYEQYF
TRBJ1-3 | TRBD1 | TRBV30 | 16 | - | TGTGCCTGGAGTGTAGCGCAGGGGGTTTCTGGAAACACCATATATTTT | CAWSVAQGVSGNTIYF
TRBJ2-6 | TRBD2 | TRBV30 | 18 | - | TGTGCCTGGACCGCCGGACTAGCGGGAGTCACTGGGGCCAACGTCCTGACTTTC | CAWTAGLAGVTGANVLTF
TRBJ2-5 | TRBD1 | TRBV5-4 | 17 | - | TGTGCCAGCAGCGGGACCCCGGGACAGGGATTTAGAGAGACCCAGTACTTC | CASSGTPGQGFRETQYF
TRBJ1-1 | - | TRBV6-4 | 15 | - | TGTGCCAGCAGTGAAGGGCAGGGGCAATTCGCTGAAGCTTTCTTT | CASSEGQGQFAEAFF
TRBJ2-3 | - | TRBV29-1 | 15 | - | TGCAGCGTTGGCGACAGCCTATCTAGCACAGATACGCAGTATTTT | CSVGDSLSSTDTQYF
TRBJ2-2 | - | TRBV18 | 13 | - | TGTGCCAGCTCAATTATGGAGGTCGGGGAGCTGTTTTTT | CASSIMEVGELFF
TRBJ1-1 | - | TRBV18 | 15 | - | TGTGCCAGCTCACCAGTGCGGACAGTGAACACTGAAGCTTTCTTT | CASSPVRTVNTEAFF
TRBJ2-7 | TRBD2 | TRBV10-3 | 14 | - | TGTGCCATCTCAGAACTAGCGGCACACTACGAGCAGTACTTC | CAISELAAHYEQYF
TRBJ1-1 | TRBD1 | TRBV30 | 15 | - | TGTGCCTGGAGGGGCCAGGGGGCAGGGGACACTGAAGCTTTCTTT | CAWRGQGAGDTEAFF
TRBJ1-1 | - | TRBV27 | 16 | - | TGTGCCAGCAGTTTATCGTCGATCCAGGAGGACACTGAAGCTTTCTTT | CASSLSSIQEDTEAFF
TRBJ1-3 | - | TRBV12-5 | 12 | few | TGTGCTAGTGCCCAAATCGGAAACACCATATATTTT | CASAQIGNTIYF
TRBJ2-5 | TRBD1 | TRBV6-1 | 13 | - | TGTGCCAGCAGGGCTACAGGGGGAGCGACCCAGTACTTC | CASRATGGATQYF
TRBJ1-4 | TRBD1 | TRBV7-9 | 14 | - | TGTGCCAGCAGTGAAGGACAGGGTAATGAAAAACTGTTTTTT | CASSEGQGNEKLFF